The present TCR beta chain was sequenced within a study of tumor-infiltrating lymphocytes in primary liver carcinoma. The germline gives CDR1 SGHAT, CDR2 FQNNGV. CDR3 length: 15 residues. Trimming shortened V by 3 bases and J by 4 bases, and 14 bases separated the two germline ends. Overall study results and limits: Tumor-adjacent and tumor-blood pairs shared a smaller degree of overlap than tumor region pairs.

In this sample, this clonotype is large (0.1 to 1%). Its antigen is unidentified. TCR beta cDNA was made from around 520 ng total RNA with a constant-region primer. Modified slightly, ARM-PCR produced TCR beta libraries over three nested multiplex PCR rounds. The first two PCR rounds, around 11 cycles each, used TRBV1-TRBV30 forward primers and a C-beta reverse primer. TCRdb re-called the multiplex PCR reads with MiXCR, one entry per CDR3 protein. Among 20,000 to 25,000 distinct CDR3 sequences, around 72% were seen once, and the ten largest hold less than 45%. Scientists recovered RNA and DNA together from roughly 21-30 mg of unsorted bulk tissue.

The V gene is TRBV11-2, the J gene TRBJ2-3, with a possible D match to TRBD2 (5 bases). This clonotype originated in a man aged 40-49 years with primary liver carcinoma and hepatitis B virus infection. Material: liver tumor tissue from sampling region 1. Subset defined: tumor region T1, superior pole. The CDR3 nucleotides are TGTGCCAGCAGCTTGTACGTTGGGAGTCCAGATACGCAGTATTTT. This gives the protein CASSLYVGSPDTQYF.